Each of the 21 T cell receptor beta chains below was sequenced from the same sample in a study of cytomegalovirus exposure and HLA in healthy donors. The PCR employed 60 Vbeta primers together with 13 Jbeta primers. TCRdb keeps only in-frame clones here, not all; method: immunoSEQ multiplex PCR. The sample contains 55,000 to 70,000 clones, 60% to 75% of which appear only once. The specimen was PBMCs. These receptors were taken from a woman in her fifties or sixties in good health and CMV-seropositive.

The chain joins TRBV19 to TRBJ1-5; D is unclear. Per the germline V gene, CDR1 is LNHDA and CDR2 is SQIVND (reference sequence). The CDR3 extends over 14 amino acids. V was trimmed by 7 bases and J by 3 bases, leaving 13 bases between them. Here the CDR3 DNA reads TGTGCCAGTAACACGGGATTGTACAATCAGCCCCAGCATTTT. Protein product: CASNTGLYNQPQHF.

DNA of the CDR3: TGCGCCAGCAGTGGGATCGGGACAGGCGGTGATCTCTCCTACGAGCAGTACTTC. Amino acids: CASSGIGTGGDLSYEQYF. The chain joins TRBV5-1 to TRBJ2-7, with 8 bases identical to TRBD1. The trim removed 5 bases at V and 0 bases at J, leaving 16 bases unmatched. The germline V gene has CDR1 SGHRS and CDR2 YFSETQ. The length of the CDR3 is 18 residues.

Here the CDR3 DNA reads TGTGCCAGCAGTGAATCGTGGGGCTCAAGCTACACCTTC. Translating gives CASSESWGSSYTF. This rearrangement joins TRBV25-1 to TRBJ1-2, with a weak D call TRBD1 (5 bases). From germline, CDR1 is MGHDK and CDR2 SYGVNS. V was trimmed by 1 base and J by 9 bases, leaving 12 bases between them. CDR3 length: 13 residues.

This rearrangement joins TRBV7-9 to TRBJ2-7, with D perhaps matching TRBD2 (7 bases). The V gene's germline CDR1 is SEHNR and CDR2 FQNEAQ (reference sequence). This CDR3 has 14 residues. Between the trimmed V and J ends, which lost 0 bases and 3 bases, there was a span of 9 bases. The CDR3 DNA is TGTGCCAGCAGCTTAGCAGGGGGGGGCTACGAGCAGTACTTC. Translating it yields CASSLAGGGYEQYF.

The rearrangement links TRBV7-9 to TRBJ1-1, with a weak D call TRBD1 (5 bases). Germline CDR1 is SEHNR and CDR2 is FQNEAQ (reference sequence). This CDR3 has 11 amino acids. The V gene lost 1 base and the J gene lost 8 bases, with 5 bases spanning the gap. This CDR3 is CASSLDREAFF. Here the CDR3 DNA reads TGTGCCAGCAGCTTAGACAGGGAAGCTTTCTTT.

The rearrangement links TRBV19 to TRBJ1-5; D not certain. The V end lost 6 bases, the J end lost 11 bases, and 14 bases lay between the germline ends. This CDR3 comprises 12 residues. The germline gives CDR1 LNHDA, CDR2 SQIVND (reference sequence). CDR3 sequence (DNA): TGTGCCAGTAGCCAGTCACCGGGTGCCCAGCATTTT. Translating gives CASSQSPGAQHF.

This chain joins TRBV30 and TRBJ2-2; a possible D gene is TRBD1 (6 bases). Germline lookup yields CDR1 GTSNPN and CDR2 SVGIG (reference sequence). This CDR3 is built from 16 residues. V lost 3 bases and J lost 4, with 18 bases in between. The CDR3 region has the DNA TGTGCCTGGAGCCTTACAGGGTGGCCGGGCACCGGGGAGCTGTTTTTT. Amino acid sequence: CAWSLTGWPGTGELFF.

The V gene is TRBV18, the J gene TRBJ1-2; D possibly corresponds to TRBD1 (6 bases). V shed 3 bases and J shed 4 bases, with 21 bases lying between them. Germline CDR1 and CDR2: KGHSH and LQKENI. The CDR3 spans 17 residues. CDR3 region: CASSPVSGGANFYGYTF. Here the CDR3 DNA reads TGTGCCAGCTCACCCGTTTCCGGGGGGGCAAATTTCTATGGCTACACCTTC.

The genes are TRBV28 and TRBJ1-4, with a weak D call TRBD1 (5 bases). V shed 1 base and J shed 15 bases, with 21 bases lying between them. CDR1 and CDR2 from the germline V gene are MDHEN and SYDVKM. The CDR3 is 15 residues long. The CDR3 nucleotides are TGTGCCAGCAGTTTATCCCCACCTGGACGGGGGAGGATGTTTTTT. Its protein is CASSLSPPGRGRMFF.

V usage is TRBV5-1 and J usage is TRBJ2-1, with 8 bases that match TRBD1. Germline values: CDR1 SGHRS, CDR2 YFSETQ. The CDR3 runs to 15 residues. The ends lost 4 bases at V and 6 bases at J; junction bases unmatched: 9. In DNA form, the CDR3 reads TGCGCCAGCAGCCGGACAGGGTCAGGGAGCAATGAGCAGTTCTTC. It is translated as CASSRTGSGSNEQFF.

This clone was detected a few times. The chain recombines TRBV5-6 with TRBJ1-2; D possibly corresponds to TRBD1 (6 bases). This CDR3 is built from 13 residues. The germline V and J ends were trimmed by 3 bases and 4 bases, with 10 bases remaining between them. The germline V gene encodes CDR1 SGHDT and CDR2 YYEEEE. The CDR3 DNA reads TGTGCCAGCAGCTCAACAGGGACCTATGGCTACACCTTC. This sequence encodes CASSSTGTYGYTF.

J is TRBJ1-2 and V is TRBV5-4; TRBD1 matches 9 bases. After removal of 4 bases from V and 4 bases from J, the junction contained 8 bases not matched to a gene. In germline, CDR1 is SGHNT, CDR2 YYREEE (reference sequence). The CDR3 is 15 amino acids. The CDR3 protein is CASSPGTGPFYGYTF. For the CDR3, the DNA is TGTGCCAGCAGCCCCGGGACAGGGCCTTTCTATGGCTACACCTTC.

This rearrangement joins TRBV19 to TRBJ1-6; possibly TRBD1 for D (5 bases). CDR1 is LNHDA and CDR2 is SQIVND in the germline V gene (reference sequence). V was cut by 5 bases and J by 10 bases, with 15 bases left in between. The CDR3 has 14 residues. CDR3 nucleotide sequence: TGTGCCAGTAGTCTCCGGGATCGGGGGTCACCCCTCCACTTT. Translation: CASSLRDRGSPLHF.

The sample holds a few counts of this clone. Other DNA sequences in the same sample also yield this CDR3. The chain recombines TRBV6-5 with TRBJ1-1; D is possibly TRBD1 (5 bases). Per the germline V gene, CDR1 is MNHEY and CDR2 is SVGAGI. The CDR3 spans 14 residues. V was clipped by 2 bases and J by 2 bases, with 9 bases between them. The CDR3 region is CASSYGQGNTEAFF. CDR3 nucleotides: TGTGCCAGCAGTTACGGGCAGGGTAACACTGAAGCTTTCTTT.

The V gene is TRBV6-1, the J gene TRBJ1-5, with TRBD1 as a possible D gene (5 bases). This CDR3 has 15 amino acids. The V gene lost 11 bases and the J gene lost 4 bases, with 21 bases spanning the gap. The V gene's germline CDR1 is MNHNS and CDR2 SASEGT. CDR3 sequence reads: CASQGVQGRNQPQHF. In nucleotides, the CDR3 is TGTGCCTCACAAGGGGTTCAAGGCCGAAATCAGCCCCAGCATTTT.

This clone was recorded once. The CDR3 region has the DNA TGTGCCAGCAGTTTAGGGGGAGGGACCTACGAGCAGTACTTC. Its protein is CASSLGGGTYEQYF. The chain carries TRBV28 and TRBJ2-7; 7 bases are a match to TRBD2. The CDR3 is 14 amino acids. Per the germline V gene, CDR1 is MDHEN and CDR2 is SYDVKM. After removal of 2 bases from V and 2 bases from J, the junction contained 3 bases not matched to a gene.

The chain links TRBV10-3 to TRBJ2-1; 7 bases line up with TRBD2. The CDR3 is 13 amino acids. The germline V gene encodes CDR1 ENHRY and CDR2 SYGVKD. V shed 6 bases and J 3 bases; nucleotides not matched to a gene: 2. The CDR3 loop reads CAIRAGDYNEQFF. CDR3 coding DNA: TGTGCCATCAGGGCGGGGGACTACAATGAGCAGTTCTTC.

CDR3 amino acids: CASSQDRGRAETQYF. The CDR3 DNA is TGCGCCAGCAGCCAAGATCGCGGGAGGGCTGAGACCCAGTACTTC. The chain links TRBV4-1 to TRBJ2-5; TRBD2 aligns across 9 bases. CDR3 size: 15 residues. Per the germline V gene, CDR1 is MGHRA and CDR2 is YSYEKL. V dropped 0 bases and J dropped 5; count of bases not matched to a gene: 4.

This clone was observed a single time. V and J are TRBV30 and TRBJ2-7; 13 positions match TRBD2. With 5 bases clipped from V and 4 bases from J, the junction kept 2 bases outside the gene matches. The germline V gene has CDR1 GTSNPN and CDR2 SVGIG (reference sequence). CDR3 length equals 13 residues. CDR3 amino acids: CAWGLAGAYEQYF. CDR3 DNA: TGTGCCTGGGGACTAGCGGGAGCGTACGAGCAGTACTTC.

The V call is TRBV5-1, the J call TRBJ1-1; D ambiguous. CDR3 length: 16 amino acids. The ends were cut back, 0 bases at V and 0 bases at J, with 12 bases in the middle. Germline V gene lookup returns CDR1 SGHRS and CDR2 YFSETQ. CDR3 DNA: TGCGCCAGCAGCTTGGTCGGCGGCGACTTGAACACTGAAGCTTTCTTT. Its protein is CASSLVGGDLNTEAFF. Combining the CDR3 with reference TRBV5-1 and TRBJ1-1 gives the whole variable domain KAGVTQTPRYLIKTRGQQVTLSCSPISGHRSVSWYQQTPGQGLQFLFEYFSETQRNKGNFPGRFSGRQFSNSRSEMNVSTLELGDSALYLCASSLVGGDLNTEAFFGQGTRLTVV.

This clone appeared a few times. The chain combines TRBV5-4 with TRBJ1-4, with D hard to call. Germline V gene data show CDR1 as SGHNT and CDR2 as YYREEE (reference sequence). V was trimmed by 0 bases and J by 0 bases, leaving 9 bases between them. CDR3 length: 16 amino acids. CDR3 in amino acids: CASSLGAASTNEKLFF. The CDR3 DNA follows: TGTGCCAGCAGCTTGGGGGCCGCATCAACTAATGAAAAACTGTTTTTT. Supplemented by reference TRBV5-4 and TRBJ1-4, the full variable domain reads ETGVTQSPTHLIKTRGQQVTLRCSSQSGHNTVSWYQQALGQGPQFIFQYYREEENGRGNFPPRFSGLQFPNYSSELNVNALELDDSALYLCASSLGAASTNEKLFFGSGTQLSVL.